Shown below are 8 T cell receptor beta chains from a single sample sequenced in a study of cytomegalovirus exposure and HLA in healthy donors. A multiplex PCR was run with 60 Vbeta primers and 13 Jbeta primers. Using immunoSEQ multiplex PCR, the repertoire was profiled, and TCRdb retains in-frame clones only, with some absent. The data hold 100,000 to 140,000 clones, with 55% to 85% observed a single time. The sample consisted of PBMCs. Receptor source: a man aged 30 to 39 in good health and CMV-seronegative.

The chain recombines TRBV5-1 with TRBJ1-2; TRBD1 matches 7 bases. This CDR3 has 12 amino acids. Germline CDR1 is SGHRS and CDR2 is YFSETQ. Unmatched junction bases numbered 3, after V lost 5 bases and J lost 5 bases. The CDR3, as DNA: TGCGCCAGCAGGGAGACAGGGTATGGCTACACCTTC. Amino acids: CASRETGYGYTF.

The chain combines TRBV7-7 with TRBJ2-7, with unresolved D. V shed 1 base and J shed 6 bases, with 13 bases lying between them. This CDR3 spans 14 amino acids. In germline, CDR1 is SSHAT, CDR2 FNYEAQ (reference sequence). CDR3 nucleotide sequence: TGTGCCAGCAGCTTAGAAATCCGAGGCAGCGAGCAGTACTTC. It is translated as CASSLEIRGSEQYF.

In DNA, the CDR3 is TGCGCCAGCAGCTTTGCGGGTGCAGATACGCAGTATTTT. Translation: CASSFAGADTQYF. The chain joins TRBV5-1 to TRBJ2-3; tentative D call: TRBD2 (5 bases). Germline CDR1 and CDR2: SGHRS and YFSETQ. The CDR3 runs 13 residues. With 2 bases removed from V and 4 bases from J, the gap between germline ends came to 8 bases.

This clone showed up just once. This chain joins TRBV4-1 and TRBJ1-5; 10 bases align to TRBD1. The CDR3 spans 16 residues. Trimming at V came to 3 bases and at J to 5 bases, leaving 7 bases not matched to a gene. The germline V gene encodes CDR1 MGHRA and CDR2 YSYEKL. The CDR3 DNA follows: TGCGCCAGCAGCCAGGGACAGGGGATGTGGGATCAGCCCCAGCATTTT. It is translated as CASSQGQGMWDQPQHF.

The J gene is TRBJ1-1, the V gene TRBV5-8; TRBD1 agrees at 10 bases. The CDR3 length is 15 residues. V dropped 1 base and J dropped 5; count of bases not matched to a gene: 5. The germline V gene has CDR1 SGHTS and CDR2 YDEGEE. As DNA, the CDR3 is TGTGCCAGCAGCTTGCTCGACAGGGGGCAGACTGAAGCTTTCTTT. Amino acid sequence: CASSLLDRGQTEAFF.

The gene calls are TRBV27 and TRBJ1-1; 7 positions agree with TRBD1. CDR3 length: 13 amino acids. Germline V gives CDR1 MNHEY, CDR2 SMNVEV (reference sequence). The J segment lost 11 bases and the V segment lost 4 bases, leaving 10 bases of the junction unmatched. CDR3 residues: CASSYRGGGAAFF. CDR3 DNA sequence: TGTGCCAGCAGTTACAGGGGCGGTGGTGCGGCTTTCTTT.

The CDR3 sequence: CATSGTGTGYSYEQYF. The CDR3 DNA reads as TGTGCCACCAGCGGAACCGGGACAGGATACTCCTACGAGCAGTACTTC. This chain links TRBV15 with TRBJ2-7, with TRBD1 matching 8 bases. The CDR3 covers 16 residues. Trimming removed 5 bases from V and 0 bases from J; junction bases left unmatched: 9. CDR1 is LNHNV and CDR2 is YYDKDF in the germline V gene (reference sequence). Based on the CDR3 plus reference TRBV15 and TRBJ2-7, the full variable domain is DAMVIQNPRYQVTQFGKPVTLSCSQTLNHNVMYWYQQKSSQAPKLLFHYYDKDFNNEADTPDNFQSRRPNTSFCFLDIRSPGLGDTAMYLCATSGTGTGYSYEQYFGPGTRLTVT.

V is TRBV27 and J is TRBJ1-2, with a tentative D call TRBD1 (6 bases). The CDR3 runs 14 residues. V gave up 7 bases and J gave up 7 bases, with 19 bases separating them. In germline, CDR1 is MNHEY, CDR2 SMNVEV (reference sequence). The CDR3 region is CASKRLGGDFGYTF. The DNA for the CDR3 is TGTGCCAGCAAGCGCCTAGGGGGGGACTTTGGCTACACCTTC.